This T cell receptor (beta chain) comes out of a study of blood T cell repertoires in COVID-19 (dated by TCRdb to 2018 to 2020). Some background on the complete study: The collaborator samples originated in the United States, Italy and Spain and spanned the acute and convalescent phases of COVID-19. Samples came from the ongoing ImmuneRACE study (first 160 participants) plus 1,254 subjects from 6 global collaborators. The repertoires were released in a freely available public database intended as a resource for research on the immune response to SARS-CoV-2. The dataset comprised deeply sampled blood TCRbeta repertoires from subjects exposed to, actively infected with, or recovered from COVID-19. HLA class I and class II types, where available, came from metadata supplied by the sample provider rather than from assay-based typing. The prospective study material was composed of cDNA or gDNA derived from T cells, B-cell-depleted T cells, or PBMCs. The sample metadata nearly always contained a de-identified subject ID, COVID-19 status, age in years and sex. What the study reported, not specific to this receptor: The amount of clinical and demographic metadata varied by source and participant and was provided uncurated.

The immunoSEQ Assay, a bias-controlled multiplex PCR, was used to amplify TCRbeta CDR3 regions from genomic DNA. For the original study's pipeline: Nucleated cell counts per sample were estimated from amplification of reference gene primers within the assay. Sequence reads were collapsed and filtered to measure the absolute abundance of every unique TCRbeta CDR3 rearrangement. Productive Simpson clonality was computed per sample as the square root of Simpson's diversity index over productive rearrangements. Sourced from immuneACCESS, this table was stored by TCRdb with only in-frame sequences that have V and J called. A share of the clones is absent; for the studies checked, an unresolved V gene accounts for under half, and the remainder has no known explanation. V and J calls and clone size are given by that table; D and trimming were obtained from the DNA. The sample table shows 430,000 or so clones, and 85% to 90% are seen once. Around 1.9% of the sample is in the top ten clones.

As to this clone: No cognate antigen has been identified for it. Nothing much larger sits one base from this clone, and base qualities are not available.

In the prospective study, participants were 18 to 89 years old, resided in 24 geographic areas of the United States, and were enrolled through a virtual design. In the prospective study, participants were assigned to cohorts based on the clinical history participants reported in a screening survey and a study questionnaire. Recovered participants in ImmuneRACE Cohort 3 were defined as having two consecutive negative NP/OP PCR tests, clearance from a healthcare professional, or resolution of symptoms. In the prospective study, whole blood, serum and a nasopharyngeal or oropharyngeal swab were collected from each participant by mobile phlebotomists. Prospective study participants could optionally give additional blood draws and questionnaires over an approximately 2-month period. Prospective study blood samples were shipped either frozen or at room temperature before DNA extraction. Sequencing used PBMCs or T cells enriched from blood (not recorded which). The receptor was isolated from a woman in her 40s who had recovered from COVID-19.

In nucleotides, the sequence is TGTGCCAGCCGCGGAGAAGTACCCTATTCCGATCCAGGGCAGTACTTC. Protein translation: CASRGEVPYSDPGQYF. Rearrangement joined TRBV7-8 to TRBJ2-7; the D gene remains uncertain. CDR1 SGHVS and CDR2 FQNEAQ were looked up in the germline V gene. V gives up 8 bases and J gives up 9 bases, and the segment between their germline ends measures 29 bases. From cysteine to phenylalanine, the CDR3 is 16 amino acids long. The sequence is cut down to CDR3 DNA, 48 bases in frame from base 1.